Listed below are T cell receptor beta chains from one sample, sequenced in a study of blood T cells in healthy people across ages. TCRdb re-called the 5' RACE reads through MiXCR, storing one row per CDR3 protein. The sample has hundreds of thousands of distinct CDR3 sequences; approximately 52% are singletons. What was sequenced was blood. The receptor set was obtained from a woman aged 80 or over in good health. The CDR3 runs from the conserved cysteine through the conserved F or W. D genes are given only for firm matches. Where a row states a size, it is once, few, many or the class of an expanded clone; other rows omit it.

few TRBJ1-1 TRBV7-3 TRBD1 CASSSQTGENTEAFF TGTGCCAGCAGCTCCCAAACAGGGGAGAACACTGAAGCTTTCTTT
- TRBJ1-1 TRBV20-1 TRBD1 CSARDRRGHTEAFF TGCAGTGCTAGAGATAGGAGGGGGCACACTGAAGCTTTCTTT
few TRBJ2-7 TRBV20-1 - CSVARVSRVGDEQYF TGCAGTGTAGCTAGGGTGTCTAGGGTTGGAGATGAGCAGTACTTC
- TRBJ1-5 TRBV12-3/TRBV12-4 TRBD1 CASSKTGGLSAPQHF TGTGCCAGCAGTAAGACAGGGGGCCTAAGTGCGCCCCAGCATTTT
many TRBJ2-1 TRBV10-3 - CAISEWLNEQFF TGTGCCATCAGTGAGTGGCTGAATGAGCAGTTCTTC
- TRBJ2-3 TRBV12-3/TRBV12-4 TRBD2 CASSSQAGAADTQYF TGTGCCAGCAGTTCACAAGCGGGAGCGGCAGATACGCAGTATTTT
- TRBJ1-2 TRBV14 - CASSVFVNYGYTF TGTGCCAGCAGCGTCTTCGTTAACTATGGCTACACCTTC
- TRBJ2-3 TRBV20-1 - CSARAQAGGLYTQYF TGCAGTGCGCGGGCCCAGGCAGGGGGGCTTTATACGCAGTATTTT
- TRBJ1-4 TRBV29-1 - CSVSPGASFGEKLFF TGCAGCGTTTCCCCTGGCGCCTCCTTTGGAGAAAAACTGTTTTTT
few TRBJ1-5 TRBV15 - CATALSRDVMPSQPQHF TGTGCCACCGCTCTCTCCCGGGACGTAATGCCCTCTCAGCCCCAGCATTTT
many TRBJ2-3 TRBV6-6 TRBD2 CASSSGTAEYF TGTGCCAGCAGCAGCGGGACTGCTGAGTATTTT
- TRBJ2-1 TRBV2 - CASNIGRDPLNEQFF TGTGCCAGCAATATAGGAAGGGACCCCCTCAATGAGCAGTTCTTC
many TRBJ1-5 TRBV20-1 - CSARTGSPQHF TGCAGTGCCAGAACAGGGTCGCCCCAGCATTTT
many TRBJ2-3 TRBV2 - CASRIEGTTDTQYF TGTGCCAGCAGGATCGAGGGGACCACAGATACGCAGTATTTT
few TRBJ1-5 TRBV7-9 - CASSLGRSSNQPQHF TGTGCCAGCAGCTTAGGACGGTCTAGCAATCAGCCCCAGCATTTT
many TRBJ2-7 TRBV9 - CASSVVGRTRTRDGSYEQYF TGTGCCAGCAGCGTAGTCGGCAGGACAAGAACGCGGGATGGTTCCTACGAGCAGTACTTC
few TRBJ1-4 TRBV2 - CASSARANEKLFF TGTGCCAGCAGTGCCAGGGCAAATGAAAAACTGTTTTTT
- TRBJ1-2 TRBV4-1 TRBD1 CASSQEPGQGVRGYTF TGCGCCAGCAGCCAAGAACCGGGACAGGGGGTTCGTGGCTACACCTTC
- TRBJ2-5 TRBV28 TRBD2 CASSSPGLAGGGEQYF TGTGCCAGCAGTTCTCCCGGACTAGCGGGAGGGGGTGAGCAGTACTTC
few TRBJ2-3 TRBV27 - CASSLLGLRTDTQYF TGTGCCAGCAGTTTATTAGGTCTGCGCACTGATACGCAGTATTTT
many TRBJ2-3 TRBV5-1 - CASSGGTSTDTQYF TGCGCCAGCAGCGGCGGGACTAGCACAGATACGCAGTATTTT
- TRBJ2-1 TRBV2 TRBD2 CASSSDLSGGAHEQFF TGTGCCAGCAGCTCCGACTTAAGCGGGGGGGCACATGAGCAGTTCTTC
- TRBJ2-7 TRBV6-6 - CASSYGRDFLEQYF TGTGCCAGCAGCTACGGCCGGGACTTCCTCGAGCAGTACTTC
- TRBJ2-1 TRBV12-3/TRBV12-4 - CASSFGRRAYNEQYF TGTGCCAGCAGTTTTGGTCGGAGAGCCTACAATGAGCAGTATTTC
- TRBJ1-5 TRBV7-2 - CASSQDRHLTAQHF TGTGCCAGCAGCCAGGACAGACACCTTACGGCCCAGCATTTT
few TRBJ1-1 TRBV3-1 TRBD1 CASSQTGGARTEAFF TGTGCCAGCAGCCAGACAGGGGGCGCCCGCACTGAAGCTTTCTTT
- TRBJ1-5 TRBV2 TRBD1 CASMWDRGLNQPQHF TGTGCCAGCATGTGGGACAGGGGTTTAAATCAGCCCCAGCATTTT
few TRBJ1-1 TRBV18 - CASSIKGLGISEAFF TGTGCCAGCTCAATTAAGGGCTTAGGAATCTCTGAAGCTTTCTTT
- TRBJ1-4 TRBV20-1 - CSAGRISNEKLFF TGCAGTGCTGGCCGGATATCTAATGAAAAACTGTTTTTT
- TRBJ1-2 TRBV20-1 - CSARIAERYGYTF TGCAGTGCTAGAATCGCGGAGCGATATGGCTACACCTTC
many TRBJ2-3 TRBV12-5 - CASGPRAGDTQYF TGTGCTAGTGGTCCTCGGGCAGGAGATACGCAGTATTTT
many TRBJ1-4 TRBV9 - CASSVYGSTPNEKLFF TGTGCCAGCAGCGTATATGGGTCCACACCTAATGAAAAACTGTTTTTT
- TRBJ2-3 TRBV12-3/TRBV12-4 - CASSLYGGTSTDTQYF TGTGCCAGCAGTTTATACGGGGGAACTAGCACAGATACGCAGTATTTT
- TRBJ2-7 TRBV7-2 - CASSSLGIYNEQYF TGTGCCAGCAGCTCTCTGGGGATCTACAATGAGCAGTACTTC
- TRBJ2-7 TRBV29-1 TRBD2 CSYRRGEANEQYF TGCAGTTACCGTCGGGGGGAGGCCAATGAGCAGTACTTC
once TRBJ1-4 TRBV20-1 - CSAIYPRRTNEKLFF TGCAGTGCAATTTACCCTCGGCGTACTAATGAAAAACTGTTTTTT
many TRBJ2-7 TRBV5-1 - CASSNPSYEQYF TGCGCCAGCAGCAACCCCTCCTACGAGCAGTACTTC
- TRBJ2-2 TRBV12-3/TRBV12-4 TRBD1 CASSLSTGGHGELFF TGTGCCAGCAGTTTAAGCACAGGGGGCCACGGGGAGCTGTTTTTT
- TRBJ2-2 TRBV4-2 TRBD1 CASSQDRTGLTGELFF TGTGCCAGCAGCCAAGATCGGACAGGGCTTACCGGGGAGCTGTTTTTT
many TRBJ2-1 TRBV6-6 - CASTQGGASYNEQFF TGTGCCAGCACCCAAGGGGGGGCCTCCTACAATGAGCAGTTCTTC
many TRBJ1-1 TRBV14 - CASSQERGTEAFF TGTGCCAGCAGCCAAGAGAGGGGCACTGAAGCTTTCTTT
- TRBJ2-7 TRBV25-1 - CASRNTRLRLHEQYF TGTGCCAGCAGGAACACACGACTACGACTTCACGAGCAGTACTTC
- TRBJ2-1 TRBV7-9 - CASSARDAYNEQFF TGTGCCAGCAGCGCACGGGACGCTTACAATGAGCAGTTCTTC
few TRBJ2-5 TRBV20-1 - CSATGRETQYF TGCAGTGCTACCGGACGGGAGACCCAGTACTTC
many TRBJ2-1 TRBV20-1 TRBD2 CSARDLASGDEQFF TGCAGTGCTAGAGATTTGGCTAGCGGGGATGAGCAGTTCTTC
many TRBJ2-3 TRBV3-1 - CASSQAETSTDTQYF TGTGCCAGCAGCCAAGCGGAAACTAGCACAGATACGCAGTATTTT